A single sample is the source of the 26 T cell receptor beta chains below, sequenced in a study of cytomegalovirus exposure and HLA in healthy donors. In the PCR, 60 Vbeta and 13 Jbeta primers were used. Data came from immunoSEQ multiplex PCR; TCRdb stores just in-frame clones and leaves some out. Among tens of thousands of clones listed, roughly 70% were seen once. Sequences were obtained from PBMCs. The receptors stem from a man in his fifties in good health and CMV-seropositive.

This clone was seen once. The V call is TRBV27, the J call TRBJ1-1, with a tentative D call TRBD1 (6 bases). Trimming shortened V by 6 bases and J by 4 bases, and 12 bases separated the two germline ends. This CDR3 contains 13 residues. Germline V lookup: CDR1 MNHEY, CDR2 SMNVEV (reference sequence). CDR3 protein: CASRTTGPTEAFF. CDR3 in DNA: TGTGCCAGCAGAACTACAGGGCCCACTGAAGCTTTCTTT.

The chain uses TRBV5-4 and TRBJ2-3; 10 bases match TRBD1. Trimming took 4 bases from V and 1 from J; bases not matched to a gene: 12. Germline V gene data show CDR1 as SGHNT and CDR2 as YYREEE (reference sequence). CDR3 length equals 18 residues. In nucleotides, the CDR3 is TGTGCCAGCAGCAGAGATGGATCCGGGACAGGGGGCACAGATACGCAGTATTTT. It yields the protein CASSRDGSGTGGTDTQYF.

The DNA of the CDR3 is TGTGCCAGCAGCCCGAATCGTCTAGCCTATGGCTACACCTTC. Translation gives CASSPNRLAYGYTF. The genes are TRBV7-2 and TRBJ1-2; no definite D call. This CDR3 is built from 14 residues. Germline-derived CDR1 and CDR2 are SGHTA and FQGNSA. Trimming removed 5 bases at V and 4 bases at J, with 14 bases between.

J is TRBJ1-2 and V is TRBV7-8, with D tentatively TRBD1 (6 bases). Trimming cost V 2 bases and J 8 bases, with 15 bases left between them. Germline V lookup: CDR1 SGHVS, CDR2 FQNEAQ. This CDR3 spans 14 amino acids. The CDR3 loop is CASSLSYRAEGYTF. CDR3 DNA: TGTGCCAGCAGCTTATCGTACAGGGCGGAGGGCTACACCTTC.

V and J are TRBV5-4 and TRBJ2-7; D not certain. Per germline, CDR1 SGHNT and CDR2 YYREEE (reference sequence). The CDR3 is 15 amino acids. V was trimmed by 4 bases and J by 0 bases, leaving 14 bases between them. In DNA, the CDR3 is TGTGCCAGCAGCCCCCGAGCAGGATACTCCTACGAGCAGTACTTC. Protein sequence: CASSPRAGYSYEQYF.

The chain uses TRBV6-1 and TRBJ1-2, with D possibly matching TRBD1 (5 bases). CDR3 size: 13 residues. V was clipped by 7 bases and J by 7 bases, with 16 bases between them. CDR1 MNHNS and CDR2 SASEGT come from the germline V gene. The CDR3 DNA is TGTGCCAGCAAGGAAGGGGCTATGAGTGGCTACACCTTC. It specifies CASKEGAMSGYTF.

This chain joins TRBV11-2 and TRBJ1-1; D is ambiguous. CDR1 and CDR2 from the germline V gene are SGHAT and FQNNGV. CDR3 length: 16 residues. V was clipped by 6 bases and J by 1 base, with 18 bases between them. CDR3 sequence reads: CASRELWPNRNTEAFF. The CDR3 nucleotides read TGTGCCAGCAGGGAACTTTGGCCGAACAGGAACACTGAAGCTTTCTTT.

The sample holds one count of this clone. This chain connects TRBV5-4 to TRBJ1-3; perhaps TRBD1 as D (5 bases). V shed 0 bases and J shed 8 bases, with 9 bases lying between them. Germline V gene lookup returns CDR1 SGHNT and CDR2 YYREEE (reference sequence). The CDR3 contains 13 residues. CDR3 in amino acids: CASSLAGGDTIYF. The CDR3 coding sequence is TGTGCCAGCAGCTTGGCCGGGGGTGACACCATATATTTT.

The chain combines TRBV30 with TRBJ1-1, with D tentatively TRBD1 (5 bases). Germline V gene sequence: CDR1 GTSNPN, CDR2 SVGIG (reference sequence). The CDR3 totals 16 residues. V lost 0 bases to trimming and J lost 2 bases, with 16 bases between them. The CDR3, as DNA: TGTGCCTGGAGTGTACCCACGGCGGGGGGAAACACTGAAGCTTTCTTT. Amino acids: CAWSVPTAGGNTEAFF.

This clone was detected only a few times. The CDR3 loop reads CASSLKREWGETQYF. The DNA of the CDR3 is TGTGCCAGCAGCCTCAAGCGGGAGTGGGGAGAGACCCAGTACTTC. This rearrangement joins TRBV5-4 to TRBJ2-5, with 8 bases identical to TRBD2. Per germline, CDR1 SGHNT and CDR2 YYREEE (reference sequence). The V segment lost 4 bases and the J segment 4 bases; nucleotides outside the gene matches: 9. The CDR3 is made up of 15 amino acids.

This clone was observed a handful of times. CDR3 protein: CASSLGGQSTGNTIYF. The CDR3 region has the DNA TGTGCCAGCAGCTTGGGTGGACAGTCCACTGGAAACACCATATATTTT. The chain combines TRBV5-4 with TRBJ1-3; D is possibly TRBD1 (6 bases). Germline V CDR1 and CDR2: SGHNT, YYREEE (reference sequence). This CDR3 contains 16 residues. Trimming cost V 0 bases and J 2 bases, with 12 bases left between them.

This sequence joins TRBV30 and TRBJ2-3; D possibly corresponds to TRBD2 (7 bases). Trimming cost V 1 base and J 6 bases, with 14 bases left between them. CDR3 length equals 14 residues. CDR1 is GTSNPN, CDR2 SVGIG, per germline (reference sequence). This CDR3 is CAWSGGGRKDTQYF. CDR3 nucleotide sequence: TGTGCCTGGAGTGGCGGGGGCCGCAAGGATACGCAGTATTTT.

The gene calls are TRBV10-1 and TRBJ2-7, with D perhaps matching TRBD2 (7 bases). V dropped 2 bases and J dropped 6 bases, with 14 bases sitting between them. Looked up from germline, CDR1 is WNHNN and CDR2 is SYGVQD (reference sequence). The CDR3 covers 14 residues. The CDR3: CASSELSGEGEQYF. CDR3 in DNA: TGCGCCAGCAGTGAGCTGTCAGGGGAGGGCGAGCAGTACTTC.

The rearrangement uses TRBV6-1 and TRBJ2-7, with 13 bases that match TRBD2. Looked up from germline, CDR1 is MNHNS and CDR2 is SASEGT. This CDR3 has 17 residues. V lost 1 base, J lost 3 bases, and 6 bases stayed unmatched. The CDR3 DNA is TGTGCCAGCAGTGAAGGACTAGCGGGGGGTTGGGGCTACGAGCAGTACTTC. This codes for CASSEGLAGGWGYEQYF.

This rearrangement joins TRBV30 to TRBJ2-3; 9 nucleotides align to TRBD2. V gave up 2 bases and J gave up 4 bases; unmatched junction bases: 4. CDR1 and CDR2 (germline): GTSNPN, SVGIG (reference sequence). The CDR3 has 14 amino acids. The CDR3 coding sequence is TGTGCCTGGAGTTTAGCGGGAGCGCCAGATACGCAGTATTTT. Its protein is CAWSLAGAPDTQYF.

V gene TRBV13 combines with J gene TRBJ1-5; a weak D match, TRBD1 (6 bases). V lost 5 bases and J lost 7, with 15 bases in between. Germline loops: CDR1 PRHDT, CDR2 FYEKMQ (reference sequence). CDR3 length: 14 residues. The CDR3 sequence is CASSTRGAHQPQHF. The CDR3 coding sequence is TGTGCCAGCAGCACGCGGGGGGCCCACCAGCCCCAGCATTTT. The whole variable domain, filled in from reference TRBV13 and TRBJ1-5, reads AAGVIQSPRHLIKEKRETATLKCYPIPRHDTVYWYQQGPGQDPQFLISFYEKMQSDKGSIPDRFSAQQFSDYHSELNMSSLELGDSALYFCASSTRGAHQPQHFGDGTRLSIL.

The rearrangement links TRBV4-1 to TRBJ2-7; D possibly corresponds to TRBD2 (5 bases). Germline V gene data show CDR1 as MGHRA and CDR2 as YSYEKL. CDR3 length equals 15 residues. V shed 2 bases and J shed 2 bases, with 13 bases lying between them. The CDR3, as DNA: TGCGCCAGCAGCCAATCCTCAGCGGTCGCCTACGAGCAGTACTTC. Translated: CASSQSSAVAYEQYF.

The V call is TRBV5-1, the J call TRBJ2-7; 10 bases align to TRBD1. The V and J ends lost 0 bases and 8 bases, in that order; junction bases with no gene match: 5. Per germline, CDR1 SGHRS and CDR2 YFSETQ. The CDR3 is made up of 14 amino acids. CDR3 sequence: CASSLGGQGSKQYF. CDR3 bases: TGCGCCAGCAGCTTGGGGGGACAGGGGTCGAAGCAGTACTTC.

The chain links TRBV27 to TRBJ2-2, with TRBD2 matching 7 bases. The germline V gene has CDR1 MNHEY and CDR2 SMNVEV (reference sequence). The CDR3 has 16 residues. The V and J ends lost 0 bases and 0 bases, in that order; junction bases with no gene match: 1. The CDR3 reads CASSLSAGTNTGELFF. The DNA of the CDR3 is TGTGCCAGCAGTTTATCAGCGGGGACGAACACCGGGGAGCTGTTTTTT.

This chain uses TRBV2 with TRBJ2-7; D is ambiguous. Trimming stripped 6 bases from V and 0 bases from J, with 9 bases between. CDR1 SNHLY and CDR2 FYNNEI come from the germline V gene. This CDR3 comprises 13 residues. CDR3 loop: CASSVESSYEQYF. CDR3 sequence (DNA): TGTGCCAGCAGCGTAGAGAGCTCCTACGAGCAGTACTTC.

The chain employs TRBV7-8 and TRBJ2-7; no clear D. Trimming stripped 1 base from V and 4 bases from J, with 14 bases between. This CDR3 contains 15 residues. Germline V gene sequence: CDR1 SGHVS, CDR2 FQNEAQ. The CDR3 loop reads CASSLGAGSSYEQYF. Written as DNA, the CDR3 is TGTGCCAGCAGCTTAGGAGCCGGGTCTTCTTACGAGCAGTACTTC.

As DNA, the CDR3 is TGCGCCAGCAGCTTGGGGACAATTGCAACTAATGAAAAACTGTTTTTT. Protein sequence: CASSLGTIATNEKLFF. The chain recombines TRBV5-1 with TRBJ1-4; tentative D call: TRBD1 (5 bases). The germline V gene encodes CDR1 SGHRS and CDR2 YFSETQ. V lost 0 bases and J 0 bases, leaving 9 bases between the germline ends. The CDR3 is 16 residues long.

The rearrangement links TRBV28 to TRBJ1-1; tentative D call: TRBD1 (6 bases). Germline values: CDR1 MDHEN, CDR2 SYDVKM. This CDR3 contains 14 residues. V was pared by 8 bases and J by 2 bases, with 15 bases between. CDR3 DNA sequence: TGTGCCAGCCCTCGGGCAGGGGACAACACTGAAGCTTTCTTT. Translation gives CASPRAGDNTEAFF. The whole variable domain, filled in from reference TRBV28 and TRBJ1-1, reads DVKVTQSSRYLVKRTGEKVFLECVQDMDHENMFWYRQDPGLGLRLIYFSYDVKMKEKGDIPEGYSVSREKKERFSLILESASTNQTSMYLCASPRAGDNTEAFFGQGTRLTVV.

J is TRBJ2-4 and V is TRBV29-1, with a tentative D call TRBD2 (5 bases). CDR1 and CDR2 (germline): SQVTM, ANQGSEA. Trimming pared 3 bases from V and 7 bases from J, leaving 16 bases between. The CDR3 spans 14 residues. DNA for the CDR3: TGCAGCGTTGACGTGCAGGCCAGAGGGAACATTCAGTACTTC. This sequence encodes CSVDVQARGNIQYF.

V gene TRBV19 combines with J gene TRBJ1-2, with TRBD1 matching 7 bases. Germline V gene lookup returns CDR1 LNHDA and CDR2 SQIVND (reference sequence). V shed 4 bases and J 4 bases; nucleotides not matched to a gene: 12. The CDR3 totals 16 residues. In DNA, the CDR3 is TGTGCCAGTAGTAATGACAGGGAATTGGGCTTCTATGGCTACACCTTC. Its protein is CASSNDRELGFYGYTF.

In the case of this clone: Other DNA sequences in this sample translate to the same CDR3. The chain's CDR3 is CASSLGVDTQYF. The DNA for the CDR3 is TGCGCCAGCAGCTTGGGAGTAGATACGCAGTATTTT. This sequence joins TRBV5-1 and TRBJ2-3; D ambiguous. This CDR3 is built from 12 residues. The germline V gene has CDR1 SGHRS and CDR2 YFSETQ. Trimming took off 0 bases at V and 5 bases at J, with 4 bases between the two ends.